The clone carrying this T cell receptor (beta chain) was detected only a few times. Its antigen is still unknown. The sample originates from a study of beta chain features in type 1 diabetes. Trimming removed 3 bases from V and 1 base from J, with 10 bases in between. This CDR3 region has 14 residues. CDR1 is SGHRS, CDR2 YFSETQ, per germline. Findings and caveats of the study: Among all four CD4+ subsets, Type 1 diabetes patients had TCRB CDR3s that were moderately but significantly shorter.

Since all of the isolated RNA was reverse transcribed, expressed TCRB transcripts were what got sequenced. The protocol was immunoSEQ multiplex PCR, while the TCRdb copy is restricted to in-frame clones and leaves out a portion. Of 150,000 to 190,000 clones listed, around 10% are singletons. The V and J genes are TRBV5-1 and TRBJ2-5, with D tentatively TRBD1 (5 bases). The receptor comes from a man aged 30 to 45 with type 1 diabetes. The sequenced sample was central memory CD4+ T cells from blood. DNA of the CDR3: TGCGCCAGCAGCTCGAAGACAGCCCAAGAGACCCAGTACTTC. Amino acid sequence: CASSSKTAQETQYF.